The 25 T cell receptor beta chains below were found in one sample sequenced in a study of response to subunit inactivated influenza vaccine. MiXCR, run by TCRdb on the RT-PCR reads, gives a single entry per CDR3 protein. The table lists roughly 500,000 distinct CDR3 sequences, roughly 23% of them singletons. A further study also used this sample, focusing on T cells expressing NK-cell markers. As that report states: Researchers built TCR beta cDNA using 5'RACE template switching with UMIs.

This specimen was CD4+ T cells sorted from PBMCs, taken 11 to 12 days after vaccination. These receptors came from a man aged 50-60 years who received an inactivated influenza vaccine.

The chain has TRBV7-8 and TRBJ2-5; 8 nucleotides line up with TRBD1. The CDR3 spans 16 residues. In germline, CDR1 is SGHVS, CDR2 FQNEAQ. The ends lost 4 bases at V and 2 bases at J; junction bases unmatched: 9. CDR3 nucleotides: TGTGCCAGCAGCTCTCCCAGGGGGCCGTTACAAGAGACCCAGTACTTC. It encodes CASSSPRGPLQETQYF.

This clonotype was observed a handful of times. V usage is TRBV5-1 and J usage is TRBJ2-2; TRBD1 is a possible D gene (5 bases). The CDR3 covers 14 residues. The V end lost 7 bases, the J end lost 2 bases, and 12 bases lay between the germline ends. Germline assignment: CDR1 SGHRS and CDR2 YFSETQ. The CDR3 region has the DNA TGCGCCAGCGAATCAGGGTCTAACACCGGGGAGCTGTTTTTT. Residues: CASESGSNTGELFF.

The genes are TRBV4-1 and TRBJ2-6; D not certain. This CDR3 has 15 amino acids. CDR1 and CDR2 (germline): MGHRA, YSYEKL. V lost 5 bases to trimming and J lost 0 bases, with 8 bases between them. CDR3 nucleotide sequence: TGCGCCAGCAGCAACGAAATCTCTGGGGCCAACGTCCTGACTTTC. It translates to CASSNEISGANVLTF.

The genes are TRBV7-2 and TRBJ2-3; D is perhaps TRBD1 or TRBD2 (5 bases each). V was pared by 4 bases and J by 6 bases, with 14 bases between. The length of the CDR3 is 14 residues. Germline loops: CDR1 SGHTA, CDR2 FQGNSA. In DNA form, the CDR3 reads TGTGCCAGCAGCTCGGGACCAATTGCTGATACGCAGTATTTT. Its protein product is CASSSGPIADTQYF.

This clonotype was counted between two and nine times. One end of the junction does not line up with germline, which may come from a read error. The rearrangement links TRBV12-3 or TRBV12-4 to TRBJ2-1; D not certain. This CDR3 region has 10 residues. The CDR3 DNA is TGTGCCAGCAGTTTACGGCTATATTCGTTC. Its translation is CASSLRLYSF.

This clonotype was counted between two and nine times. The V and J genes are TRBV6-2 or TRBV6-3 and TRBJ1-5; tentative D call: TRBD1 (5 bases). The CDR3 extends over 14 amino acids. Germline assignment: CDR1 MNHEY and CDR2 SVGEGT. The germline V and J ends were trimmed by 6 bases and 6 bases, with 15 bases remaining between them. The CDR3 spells CASSREGVIQPQHF. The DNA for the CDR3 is TGTGCCAGCAGCCGTGAAGGGGTAATTCAGCCCCAGCATTTT.

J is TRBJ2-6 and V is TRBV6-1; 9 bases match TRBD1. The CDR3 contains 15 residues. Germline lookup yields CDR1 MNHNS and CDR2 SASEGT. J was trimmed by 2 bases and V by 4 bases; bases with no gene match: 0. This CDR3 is CASSGQGAGANVLTF. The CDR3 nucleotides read TGTGCCAGCAGTGGACAGGGGGCTGGGGCCAACGTCCTGACTTTC.

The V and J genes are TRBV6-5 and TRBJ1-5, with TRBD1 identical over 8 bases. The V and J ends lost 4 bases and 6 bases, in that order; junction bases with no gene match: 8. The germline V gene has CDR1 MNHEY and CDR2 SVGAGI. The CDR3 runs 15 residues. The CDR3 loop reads CASSSGQGGSQPQHF. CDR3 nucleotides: TGTGCCAGCAGTTCCGGACAGGGTGGAAGTCAGCCCCAGCATTTT.

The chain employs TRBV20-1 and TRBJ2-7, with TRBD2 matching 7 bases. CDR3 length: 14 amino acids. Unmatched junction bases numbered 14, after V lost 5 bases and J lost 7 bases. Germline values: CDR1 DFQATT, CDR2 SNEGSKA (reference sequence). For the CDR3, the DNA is TGCAGTGCTTCTCCCGGGACGGGGGGTTGGGAGCAGTACTTC. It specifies CSASPGTGGWEQYF.

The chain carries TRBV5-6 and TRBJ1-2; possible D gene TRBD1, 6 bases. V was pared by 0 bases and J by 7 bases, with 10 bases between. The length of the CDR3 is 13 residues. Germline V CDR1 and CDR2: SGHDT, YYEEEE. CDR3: CASSLGQGSGYTF. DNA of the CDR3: TGTGCCAGCAGCTTGGGGCAGGGGTCTGGCTACACCTTC.

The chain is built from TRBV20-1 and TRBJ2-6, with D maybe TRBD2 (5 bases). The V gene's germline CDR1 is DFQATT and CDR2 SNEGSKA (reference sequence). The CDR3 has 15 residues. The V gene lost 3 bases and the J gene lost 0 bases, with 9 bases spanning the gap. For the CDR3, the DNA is TGCAGTGCTAGCTCCGGGAACTCTGGGGCCAACGTCCTGACTTTC. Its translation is CSASSGNSGANVLTF.

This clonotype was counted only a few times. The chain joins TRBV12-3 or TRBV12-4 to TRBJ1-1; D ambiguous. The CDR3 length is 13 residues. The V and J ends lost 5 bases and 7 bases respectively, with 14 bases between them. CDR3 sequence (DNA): TGTGCCAGCAGTCACTCCACACAGCTTGAAGCTTTCTTT. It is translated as CASSHSTQLEAFF.

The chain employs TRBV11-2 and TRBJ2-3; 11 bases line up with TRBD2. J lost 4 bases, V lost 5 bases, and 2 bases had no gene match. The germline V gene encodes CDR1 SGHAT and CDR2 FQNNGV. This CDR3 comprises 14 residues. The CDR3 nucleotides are TGTGCCAGCAGCACGGGACTAGCGGCAGATACGCAGTATTTT. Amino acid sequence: CASSTGLAADTQYF.

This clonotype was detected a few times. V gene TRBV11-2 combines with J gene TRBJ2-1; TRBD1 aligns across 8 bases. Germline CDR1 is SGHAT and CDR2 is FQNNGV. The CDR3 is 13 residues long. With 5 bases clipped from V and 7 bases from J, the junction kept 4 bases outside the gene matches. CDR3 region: CASSPTGVNEQFF. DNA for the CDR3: TGTGCCAGCAGCCCGACAGGGGTGAATGAGCAGTTCTTC. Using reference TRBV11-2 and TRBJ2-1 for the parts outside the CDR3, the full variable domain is EAGVAQSPRYKIIEKRQSVAFWCNPISGHATLYWYQQILGQGPKLLIQFQNNGVVDDSQLPKDRFSAERLKGVDSTLKIQPAKLEDSAVYLCASSPTGVNEQFFGPGTRLTVL.

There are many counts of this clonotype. CDR3 DNA sequence: TGTGCCATCAGTGAGTCGACTCCGGGCAGTGAAGCTTTCTTT. This encodes CAISESTPGSEAFF. V gene TRBV10-3 combines with J gene TRBJ1-1; D unclear. From germline, CDR1 is ENHRY and CDR2 SYGVKD. V was shortened by 0 bases and J by 7 bases, with 12 bases between the two germline ends. CDR3 length: 14 amino acids.

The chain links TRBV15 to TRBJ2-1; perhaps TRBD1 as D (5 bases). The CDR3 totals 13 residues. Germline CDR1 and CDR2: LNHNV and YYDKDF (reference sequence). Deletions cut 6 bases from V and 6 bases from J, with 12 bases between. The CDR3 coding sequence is TGTGCCACCAGTTTCTTAGGGGCCAATGAGCAGTTCTTC. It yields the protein CATSFLGANEQFF.

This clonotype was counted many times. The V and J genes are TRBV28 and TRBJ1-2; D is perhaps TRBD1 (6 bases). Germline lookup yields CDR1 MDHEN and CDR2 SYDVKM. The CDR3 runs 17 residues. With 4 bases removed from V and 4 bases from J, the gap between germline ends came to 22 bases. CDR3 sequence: CASSYAGAGALTYGYTF. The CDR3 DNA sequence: TGTGCCAGCAGTTACGCCGGCGCAGGGGCGTTGACCTATGGCTACACCTTC.

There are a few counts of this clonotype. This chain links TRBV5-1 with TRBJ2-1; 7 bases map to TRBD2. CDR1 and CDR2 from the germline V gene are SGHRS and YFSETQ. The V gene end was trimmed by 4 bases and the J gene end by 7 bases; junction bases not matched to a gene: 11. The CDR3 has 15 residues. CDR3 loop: CASSPFAGVANEQFF. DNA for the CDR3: TGCGCCAGCAGCCCCTTTGCGGGAGTCGCAAATGAGCAGTTCTTC.

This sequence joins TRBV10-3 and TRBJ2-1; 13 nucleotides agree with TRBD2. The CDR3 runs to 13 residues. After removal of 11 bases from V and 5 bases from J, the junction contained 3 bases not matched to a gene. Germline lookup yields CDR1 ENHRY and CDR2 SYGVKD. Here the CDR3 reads CAAGTSGNNEQFF. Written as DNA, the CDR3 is TGTGCCGCCGGGACTAGCGGGAACAATGAGCAGTTCTTC.

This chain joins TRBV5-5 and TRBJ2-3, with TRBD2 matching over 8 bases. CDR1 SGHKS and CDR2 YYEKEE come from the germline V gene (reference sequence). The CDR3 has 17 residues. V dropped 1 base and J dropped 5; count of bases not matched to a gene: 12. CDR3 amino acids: CASSLFHSGTNRDTQYF. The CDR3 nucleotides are TGTGCCAGCAGCTTGTTTCATAGCGGGACCAACAGAGATACGCAGTATTTT.

Written as DNA, the CDR3 is TGTGCCAGCAGCTTAGCGGGAGGGGTAACTAGCGTCAATGAGCAGTTCTTC. Protein sequence: CASSLAGGVTSVNEQFF. This chain joins TRBV7-2 and TRBJ2-1; 7 positions agree with TRBD2. Germline CDR1 is SGHTA and CDR2 is FQGNSA. CDR3 length equals 17 residues. Trimming took 0 bases from V and 6 from J; bases not matched to a gene: 11.

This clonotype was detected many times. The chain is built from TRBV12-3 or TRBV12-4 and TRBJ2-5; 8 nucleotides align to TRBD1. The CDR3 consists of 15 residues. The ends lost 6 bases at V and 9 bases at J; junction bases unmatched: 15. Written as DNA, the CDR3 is TGTGCCAGCAGCCTGGGACAGGCGACGTTTGAGGCCCAGTACTTC. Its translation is CASSLGQATFEAQYF.

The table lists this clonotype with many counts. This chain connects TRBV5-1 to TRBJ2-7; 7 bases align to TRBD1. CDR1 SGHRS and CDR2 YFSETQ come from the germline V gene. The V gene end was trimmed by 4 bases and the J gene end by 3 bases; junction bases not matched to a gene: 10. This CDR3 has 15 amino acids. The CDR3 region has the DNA TGCGCCAGCAGCCCGGGGACAGTTTCTAGCTACGAGCAGTACTTC. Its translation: CASSPGTVSSYEQYF.

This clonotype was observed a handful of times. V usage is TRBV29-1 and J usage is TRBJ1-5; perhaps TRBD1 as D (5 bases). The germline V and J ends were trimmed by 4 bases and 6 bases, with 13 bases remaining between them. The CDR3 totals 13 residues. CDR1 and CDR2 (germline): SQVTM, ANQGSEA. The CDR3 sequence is CSVGQGGGQPQHF. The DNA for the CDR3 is TGCAGCGTTGGGCAGGGAGGTGGTCAGCCCCAGCATTTT.

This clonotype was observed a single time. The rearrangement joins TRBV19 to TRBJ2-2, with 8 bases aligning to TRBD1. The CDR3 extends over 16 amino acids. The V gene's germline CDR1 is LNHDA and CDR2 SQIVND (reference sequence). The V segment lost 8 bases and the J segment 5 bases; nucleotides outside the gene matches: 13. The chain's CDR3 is CASVRTGLVGTGELFF. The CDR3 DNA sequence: TGTGCCAGTGTAAGGACAGGGCTGGTGGGAACCGGGGAGCTGTTTTTT.